This T cell receptor (beta chain) was found in a study of immune cell composition in non-small cell lung cancer listed by TCRdb under 2017. With regard to the full study: Histologic subtype, mostly lung adenocarcinoma or squamous cell carcinoma, was determined with H&E together with p63, CK5, Napsin A and TTF-1 immunohistochemistry. TCR-beta sequencing from Adaptive Biotechnologies was done on approximately 36 paired sets of NSCLC tumour and non-adjacent lung specimens and on roughly 24 tumour-only specimens. Supplementary cohort #1 consisted of 10 lung adenocarcinoma cases with paired tumour/lung TCR-beta sequencing and with TIL populations generated to assess tumour reactivity. A handful of tumour specimens that had TCR-beta data belonged to rare histological subtypes and were left out of the subtype comparisons.

A two-step multiplex PCR amplified TCR-beta CDR3 regions from genomic DNA, and the second step of the PCR added Illumina-compatible adaptors. TCR-beta immunosequencing was performed on an Illumina platform as a commercial immunoSEQ service. The study's own analysis went as follows. Repertoires were summarised as Top 10 Clones, the percentage of T-cell templates from the ten most frequent sequences, and productive clonality. Productive clonality had a range of 0 to 1, where 1 means a monoclonal population. Using log10 scatter plots, tumour-associated clones were identified as sequences that made up at least 0.1% of tumour T-cell templates yet were absent from the matched non-adjacent lung. Two-group comparisons used Student's t-tests, stages used ANOVA, and relationships used linear regression, analysed in GraphPad Prism7 and R. TCRdb carries this immuneACCESS record with in-frame sequences only. Its versions omit some clonotypes, under half of them owing to an unresolved V gene in the studies checked, with the rest unexplained. V and J calls and clone size follow that table, whereas D and trimming were derived from the DNA. In all, the sample holds about 10,000 clones, and roughly two thirds of those were seen once. Clones ranked in the top ten supply about 9% of the sample.

Genomic DNA was extracted with the QIAamp DNA kit from frozen aliquots of unsorted single-cell suspensions. The tumour samples consisted of surgically resected non-small cell lung cancer tissue. Tissues arrived within 2 hours of resection and were immediately processed into single-cell suspensions. Tissue was mechanically dissociated and enzymatically digested with DNase I, collagenase I and hyaluronidase for roughly 30 minutes at 37 °C, then filtered and RBC-lysed. Findings and caveats that apply to the study as a whole: Significantly higher Top 10 clone scores and productive clonality were observed in lung squamous cell carcinoma than in lung adenocarcinoma tumours. Tumour-associated clones >0.5% occurred in nearly half of NSCLC cases: under 40% of adenocarcinomas versus roughly three quarters of squamous carcinomas. Smoking pack-years did not significantly correlate with tumour TCR-beta clonality. The reactivity cohort was only roughly nine cases, and tumour-reactive clones were not shown to share sequences with the dominant in vivo tumour-associated clones. In over eight adenocarcinoma cases, maximal tumour-associated clone frequency correlated strongly with TIL tumour reactivity, whereas overall clonality did not.

V is clipped by 2 bases and J by 6 bases, and the sequence between their germline boundaries is 28 bases long. Including the terminal cysteine and phenylalanine, the CDR3 comprises 19 residues. Kept here is only the CDR3 DNA, which spans 57 bases and is read in frame from base 1. As encoded in the germline V gene, CDR1 is LGHNA while CDR2 is YNFKEQ. A note on this clone: Its target antigen remains unknown. The sample holds no much larger clone one base away, and base qualities are not on file.

The chain employs TRBV4-2 and TRBJ1-1; TRBD1 is possibly the D segment (5 matching bases). The sequenced material came from lung tumor tissue. The receptor comes from a human donor with non-small cell lung cancer. CDR3 protein: CASSQTGHAAGGRLAEAFF. The DNA sequence is as follows: TGTGCCAGCAGCCAAACAGGTCACGCCGCCGGAGGCCGGTTGGCTGAAGCTTTCTTT.